Shown below are 18 T cell receptor beta chains from a single sample sequenced in a study of cytomegalovirus exposure and HLA in healthy donors. PCR amplification relied on 60 Vbeta primers (plus 13 Jbeta primers). Clones were sequenced by immunoSEQ multiplex PCR, and TCRdb holds only the in-frame ones, with some missing. Altogether under 200,000 clones are present, approximately 62% being singletons, with the ten largest covering 1.3% to 1.5%. Sequencing was carried out using PBMCs. The source of these receptors is a man aged 45 to 65 in good health and CMV-seronegative.

The chain carries TRBV6-6 and TRBJ2-1; D perhaps matches TRBD1 (5 bases). V dropped 5 bases and J dropped 10 bases, with 9 bases sitting between them. This CDR3 spans 11 amino acids. Germline V gives CDR1 MNHNY, CDR2 SVGAGI (reference sequence). The CDR3 sequence: CASSQGQEQFF. CDR3 nucleotides: TGTGCCAGCAGTCAAGGACAAGAGCAGTTCTTC.

The gene calls are TRBV5-4 and TRBJ2-1; TRBD2 aligns across 9 bases. The CDR3 sequence is 14 residues long. The ends lost 2 bases at V and 9 bases at J; junction bases unmatched: 6. The germline V gene encodes CDR1 SGHNT and CDR2 YYREEE (reference sequence). The chain's CDR3 is CASSFGAGGREQFF. DNA for the CDR3: TGTGCCAGCAGCTTTGGGGCGGGGGGGCGTGAGCAGTTCTTC.

The chain uses TRBV5-7 and TRBJ1-3, with 9 positions matching TRBD1. TRBV5-7 counts as an open reading frame of uncertain function. V dropped 2 bases and J dropped 10; count of bases not matched to a gene: 1. This CDR3 is built from 12 residues. This chain's CDR3 is CASSFGQGTIYF. The CDR3 DNA is TGTGCCAGCAGCTTTGGACAGGGGACCATATATTTT.

This clone was observed a single time. The V call is TRBV6-1, the J call TRBJ1-6, with D unresolved. This CDR3 is 15 amino acids long. V was clipped by 7 bases and J by 0 bases, with 10 bases between them. Germline lookup yields CDR1 MNHNS and CDR2 SASEGT. The CDR3 is CASNPASSYNSPLHF. The CDR3 bases are TGTGCCAGCAACCCTGCCAGCTCCTATAATTCACCCCTCCACTTT.

This clone was seen a few times. The chain is built from TRBV5-4 and TRBJ2-3, with TRBD1 identical over 9 bases. This CDR3 region has 17 residues. CDR1 is SGHNT and CDR2 is YYREEE in the germline V gene (reference sequence). V gave up 2 bases and J gave up 4 bases; unmatched junction bases: 11. The CDR3 coding sequence is TGTGCCAGCAGCTTAGGCCCCACGGGACAGGGAGCAGATACGCAGTATTTT. Protein sequence: CASSLGPTGQGADTQYF.

Details on this clone: This same CDR3 is encoded by further DNA sequences in the sample. The chain recombines TRBV7-2 with TRBJ2-3; 14 positions match TRBD2. The CDR3 sequence is 16 residues long. J gave up 1 base and V 3 bases, and 0 bases lay outside the gene matches. Germline-derived CDR1 and CDR2 are SGHTA and FQGNSA. In nucleotides, the CDR3 is TGTGCCAGCAGCTTGGGACTAGCGGGGGGCACAGATACGCAGTATTTT. Amino acids: CASSLGLAGGTDTQYF.

The chain employs TRBV21-1 and TRBJ2-7; TRBD1 reflects the table's D call only, with no check against the DNA. TRBV21-1 is classified as a pseudogene. The CDR3 spans 16 residues. The CDR3 coding sequence is TGTGCCAGCAGCAAGGGGGACCGGGACAGGGGCTACGAGCAGTACTTC. Translation gives CASSKGDRDRGYEQYF.

This chain uses TRBV11-2 with TRBJ2-5; D is perhaps TRBD2 (6 bases). The V end was cut by 0 bases, the J end by 5 bases, with 19 bases between. There are 17 residues in the CDR3. CDR1 is SGHAT, CDR2 FQNNGV, per germline. This CDR3 reads CASSLEGGTRSFETQYF. The CDR3 DNA sequence: TGTGCCAGCAGCTTAGAAGGCGGGACCCGATCTTTCGAGACCCAGTACTTC.

This clone turned up a few times. The V call is TRBV11-3, the J call TRBJ2-1; TRBD2 agrees at 10 bases. Trimming at V came to 5 bases and at J to 4 bases, leaving 8 bases not matched to a gene. The CDR3 length is 16 residues. CDR1 and CDR2 from the germline V gene are SGHNT and YENEEA. CDR3 sequence: CASSLLAGAKYNEQFF. The CDR3 DNA sequence: TGTGCCAGCAGCCTGCTAGCGGGGGCTAAATACAATGAGCAGTTCTTC.

The chain has TRBV6-1 and TRBJ1-6; TRBD1 aligns across 7 bases. The CDR3 is 16 amino acids. Per germline, CDR1 MNHNS and CDR2 SASEGT. The ends lost 0 bases at V and 10 bases at J; junction bases unmatched: 9. The CDR3 spells CASSEALVTGSSPLHF. The CDR3 DNA follows: TGTGCCAGCAGTGAAGCGCTGGTGACAGGGAGCTCACCCCTCCACTTT.

The chain carries TRBV6-5 and TRBJ1-1, with D possibly TRBD1 on 6 matching bases. Between the trimmed V and J ends, which lost 6 bases and 4 bases, there was a span of 18 bases. The CDR3 spans 15 residues. Per the germline V gene, CDR1 is MNHEY and CDR2 is SVGAGI. In DNA, the CDR3 is TGTGCCAGCAGACGCGAGACTGGGGGCGGCACTGAAGCTTTCTTT. Its protein is CASRRETGGGTEAFF.

The gene calls are TRBV7-2 and TRBJ2-4; tentative D call: TRBD2 (6 bases). V shed 5 bases and J shed 0 bases, with 14 bases lying between them. This CDR3 has 16 amino acids. Germline loops: CDR1 SGHTA, CDR2 FQGNSA. CDR3 coding DNA: TGTGCCAGCAGCCCCCCGGGAGCACTAGCCAAAAACATTCAGTACTTC. This translates into CASSPPGALAKNIQYF.

The chain uses TRBV2 and TRBJ1-1, with D possibly TRBD1 on 5 matching bases. V lost 8 bases to trimming and J lost 5 bases, with 15 bases between them. The germline gives CDR1 SNHLY, CDR2 FYNNEI. The CDR3 covers 13 residues. Here the CDR3 DNA reads TGTGCCAGCGGGGCCTTCCTGGGAACTGAAGCTTTCTTT. It codes for CASGAFLGTEAFF.

This clone appeared a single time. The chain is built from TRBV6-5 and TRBJ1-2; 7 bases fit TRBD1. Germline lookup yields CDR1 MNHEY and CDR2 SVGAGI. The CDR3 is 13 residues long. J lost 7 bases, V lost 6 bases, and 8 bases had no gene match. The CDR3 spells CASRPTGESGYTF. The CDR3 coding sequence is TGTGCCAGCAGACCTACAGGGGAAAGTGGCTACACCTTC.

The rearrangement links TRBV2 to TRBJ1-1, with TRBD1 as a possible D gene (5 bases). V lost 6 bases and J lost 1, with 12 bases in between. The germline gives CDR1 SNHLY, CDR2 FYNNEI. The CDR3 consists of 14 residues. CDR3 sequence reads: CASSGGGTNTEAFF. The DNA for the CDR3 is TGTGCCAGCAGCGGGGGAGGGACGAACACTGAAGCTTTCTTT.

This sequence joins TRBV5-4 and TRBJ2-7; TRBD2 might be the D (7 bases). Germline assignment: CDR1 SGHNT and CDR2 YYREEE (reference sequence). The V end was cut by 4 bases, the J end by 2 bases, with 19 bases between. CDR3 size: 16 residues. As DNA, the CDR3 is TGTGCCAGCAGCGAGGCGGTGGCGGGGGCGGCCTACGAGCAGTACTTC. This sequence encodes CASSEAVAGAAYEQYF.

The rearrangement links TRBV19 to TRBJ2-2; TRBD2 matches at 7 bases. Looked up from germline, CDR1 is LNHDA and CDR2 is SQIVND (reference sequence). V was clipped by 2 bases and J by 6 bases; unmatched bases: 6. This CDR3 spans 15 amino acids. CDR3 in amino acids: CASSISGNNAGELFF. CDR3 coding DNA: TGTGCCAGTAGTATAAGCGGGAATAATGCCGGGGAGCTGTTTTTT.

The chain employs TRBV19 and TRBJ2-3, with TRBD1 identical over 9 bases. Germline assignment: CDR1 LNHDA and CDR2 SQIVND (reference sequence). The CDR3 spans 16 residues. V was pared by 3 bases and J by 3 bases, with 7 bases of the junction left unmatched. CDR3 nucleotide sequence: TGTGCCAGTAGTATCTCCACAGGGGGCGGGACAGATACGCAGTATTTT. Its translation is CASSISTGGGTDTQYF.